This T cell receptor beta chain emerged from a study of blood T cell repertoires in COVID-19. CDR1 and CDR2 (germline): MNHEY, SMNVEV (reference sequence). This CDR3 has 16 residues. With 5 bases removed from V and 3 bases from J, the gap between germline ends came to 19 bases. The protocol was immunoSEQ multiplex PCR, while the TCRdb copy is restricted to in-frame clones and leaves out a portion. The sample yields roughly 200,000 clones, about 85% seen once. The TCR originated in a woman between 25 and 40 years old who had recovered from COVID-19. Sequencing was performed on PBMCs or T cells enriched from blood (not recorded which). V usage is TRBV27 and J usage is TRBJ1-1; no clear D gene. The CDR3 coding sequence is TGTGCCAGCAGTCTGCGGGCTCCTCGAGTTGACACTGAAGCTTTCTTT. Its protein is CASSLRAPRVDTEAFF.